The entry below gives a single TCR beta chain sequence along with its context. The clone's antigen remains unknown. There are no base qualities to consult, and no much larger clone falls within one base. Reads for this sample came from an Illumina HiSeq 2500. Quantitative 5'-RACE with molecular barcodes was the method used to prepare the TCR beta libraries. The authors processed their data as follows. A new computational method based on a probabilistic model of VDJ rearrangement was used to identify disease-linked TCR variants. The public reads were quality trimmed at Q25 with fastp and then assembled into clones with MiXCR by TCRdb, keeping productive beta chains. Every entry covers one CDR3 protein and lists the most common genes and DNA from its rows. TCRdb, not the authors, supplied the V and J calls. This sample holds 230,000 or so distinct CDR3 sequences; roughly a quarter were observed only once. The ten top clones hold 0.6% to 0.75% of the sample.

This specimen comes from a study of CD8 T cells in ankylosing spondylitis (dated by TCRdb to 2016 to 2017). Turning to the overall study: To find TCR variants linked to disease, the study profiled T cell receptor beta repertoires in ankylosing spondylitis patients and healthy donors. Samples of peripheral blood were taken, and for ankylosing spondylitis patients, synovial fluid was collected as well. In total, the full study cohort was made up of 110 or so healthy donors and about two dozen ankylosing spondylitis patients. Results the study describes overall, beyond this receptor: Some TCR beta motif variants had previously been reported in synovial fluid and blood of reactive arthritis patients, which suggested common disease-initiation mechanisms. Significant enrichment of the disease-linked clones was reported in matched synovial fluid samples from ankylosing spondylitis patients. A CD8+ phenotype was shown by the disease-linked clones, which were found at relatively low frequencies in peripheral blood. Blood from ankylosing spondylitis patients appeared to be characterized by a TCR beta motif composed of under 10 highly homologous amino acid variants.

Its CDR3 holds 13 amino acids, cysteine through phenylalanine. The read is trimmed to its CDR3 DNA, 39 bases read in frame from base 1. The chain employs TRBV21-1 and TRBJ2-5. TRBV21-1 is a documented pseudogene. The sequence was obtained from a male donor with ankylosing spondylitis or in good health (not recorded which). The sequenced material came from blood, either unsorted or a sorted T cell fraction (not recorded which). The DNA reads TGTGCCAGCAGCAAAGGGAGCTTAGAGACCCAGTACTTC. Protein translation: CASSKGSLETQYF.